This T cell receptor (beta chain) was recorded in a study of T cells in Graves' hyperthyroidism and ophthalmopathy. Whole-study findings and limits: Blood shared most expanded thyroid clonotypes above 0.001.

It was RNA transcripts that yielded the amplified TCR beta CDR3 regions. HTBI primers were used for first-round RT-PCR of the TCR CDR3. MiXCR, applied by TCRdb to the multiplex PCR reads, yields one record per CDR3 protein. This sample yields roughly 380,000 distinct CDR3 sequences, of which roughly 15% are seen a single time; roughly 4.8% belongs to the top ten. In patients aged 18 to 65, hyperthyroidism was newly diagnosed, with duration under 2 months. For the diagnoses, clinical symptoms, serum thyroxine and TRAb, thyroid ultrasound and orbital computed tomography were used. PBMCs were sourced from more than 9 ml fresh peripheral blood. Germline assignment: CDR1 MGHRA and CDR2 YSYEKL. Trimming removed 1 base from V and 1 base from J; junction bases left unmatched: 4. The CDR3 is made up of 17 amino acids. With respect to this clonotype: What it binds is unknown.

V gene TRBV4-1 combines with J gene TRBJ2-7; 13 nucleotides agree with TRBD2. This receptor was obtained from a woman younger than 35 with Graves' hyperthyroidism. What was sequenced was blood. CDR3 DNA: TGCGCCAGCAGCCAAGGGACTAGCGGGAGTTCATCCTACGAGCAGTACTTC. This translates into CASSQGTSGSSSYEQYF.